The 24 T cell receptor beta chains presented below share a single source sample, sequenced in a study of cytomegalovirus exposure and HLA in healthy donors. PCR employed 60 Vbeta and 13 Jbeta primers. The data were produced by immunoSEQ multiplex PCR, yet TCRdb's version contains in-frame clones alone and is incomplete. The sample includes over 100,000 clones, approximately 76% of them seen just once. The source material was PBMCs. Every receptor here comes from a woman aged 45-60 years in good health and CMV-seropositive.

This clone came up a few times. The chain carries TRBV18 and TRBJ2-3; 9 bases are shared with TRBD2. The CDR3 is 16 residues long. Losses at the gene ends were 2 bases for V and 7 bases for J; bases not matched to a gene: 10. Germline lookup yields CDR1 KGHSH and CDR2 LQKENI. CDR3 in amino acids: CASSPEERGARNTQYF. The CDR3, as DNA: TGTGCCAGCTCACCAGAGGAGCGGGGGGCAAGAAATACGCAGTATTTT.

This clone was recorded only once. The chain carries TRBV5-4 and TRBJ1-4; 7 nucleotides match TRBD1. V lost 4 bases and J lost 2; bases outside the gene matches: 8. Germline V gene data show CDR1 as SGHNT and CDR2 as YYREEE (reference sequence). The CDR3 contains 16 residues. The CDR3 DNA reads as TGTGCCAGCAGCACAACACTACAGGGGACTAATGAAAAACTGTTTTTT. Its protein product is CASSTTLQGTNEKLFF.

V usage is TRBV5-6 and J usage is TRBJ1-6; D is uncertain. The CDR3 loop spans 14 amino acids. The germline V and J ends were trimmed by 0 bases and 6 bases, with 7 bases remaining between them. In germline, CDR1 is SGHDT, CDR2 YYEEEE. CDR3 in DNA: TGTGCCAGCAGCTTGGGGCTTTTTAATTCACCCCTCCACTTT. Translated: CASSLGLFNSPLHF.

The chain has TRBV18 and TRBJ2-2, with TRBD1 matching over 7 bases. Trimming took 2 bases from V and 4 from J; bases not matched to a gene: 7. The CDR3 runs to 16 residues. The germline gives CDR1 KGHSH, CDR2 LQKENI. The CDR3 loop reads CASSPIATGATGELFF. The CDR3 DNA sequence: TGTGCCAGCTCACCAATTGCTACAGGGGCCACCGGGGAGCTGTTTTTT.

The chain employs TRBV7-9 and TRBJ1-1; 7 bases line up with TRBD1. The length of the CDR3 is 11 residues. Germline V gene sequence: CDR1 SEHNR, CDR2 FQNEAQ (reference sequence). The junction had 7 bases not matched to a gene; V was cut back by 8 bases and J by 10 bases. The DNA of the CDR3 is TGTGCCAGCGAGGAGGGGGCTGGAGCTTTCTTT. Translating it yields CASEEGAGAFF.

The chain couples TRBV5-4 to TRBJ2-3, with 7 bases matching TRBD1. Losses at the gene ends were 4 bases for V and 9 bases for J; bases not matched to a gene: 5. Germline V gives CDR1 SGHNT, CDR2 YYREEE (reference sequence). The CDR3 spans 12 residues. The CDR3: CASSRDRDTQYF. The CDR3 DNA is TGTGCCAGCAGCAGAGACAGGGACACGCAGTATTTT. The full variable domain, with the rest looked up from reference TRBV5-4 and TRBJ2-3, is ETGVTQSPTHLIKTRGQQVTLRCSSQSGHNTVSWYQQALGQGPQFIFQYYREEENGRGNFPPRFSGLQFPNYSSELNVNALELDDSALYLCASSRDRDTQYFGPGTRLTVL.

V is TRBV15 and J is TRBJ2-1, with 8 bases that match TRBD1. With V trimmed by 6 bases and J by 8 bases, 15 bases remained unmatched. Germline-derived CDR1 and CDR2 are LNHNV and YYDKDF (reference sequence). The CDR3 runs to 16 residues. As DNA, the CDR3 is TGTGCCACCAGACCGACAGGGGAGGTTTTTGAGGATGAGCAGTTCTTC. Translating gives CATRPTGEVFEDEQFF.

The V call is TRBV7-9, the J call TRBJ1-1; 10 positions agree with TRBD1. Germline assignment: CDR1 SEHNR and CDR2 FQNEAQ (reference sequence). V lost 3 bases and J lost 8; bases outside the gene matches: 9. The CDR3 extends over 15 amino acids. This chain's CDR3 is CASSFSTGGLGEAFF. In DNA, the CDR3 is TGTGCCAGCAGCTTCTCGACAGGGGGCCTAGGAGAAGCTTTCTTT.

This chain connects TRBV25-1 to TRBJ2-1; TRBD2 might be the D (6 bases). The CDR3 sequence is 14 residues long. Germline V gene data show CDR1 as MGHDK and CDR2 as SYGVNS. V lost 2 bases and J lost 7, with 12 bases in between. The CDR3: CASSEGGLGNEQFF. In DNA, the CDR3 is TGTGCCAGCAGTGAAGGGGGGTTGGGGAATGAGCAGTTCTTC.

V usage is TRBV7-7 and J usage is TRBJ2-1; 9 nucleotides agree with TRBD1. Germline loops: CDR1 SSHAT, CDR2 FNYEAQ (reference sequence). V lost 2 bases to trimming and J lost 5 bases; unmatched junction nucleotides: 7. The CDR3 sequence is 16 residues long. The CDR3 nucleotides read TGTGCCAGCAGCTTAAACAGGGGGCAGGGGGACAATGAGCAGTTCTTC. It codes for CASSLNRGQGDNEQFF.

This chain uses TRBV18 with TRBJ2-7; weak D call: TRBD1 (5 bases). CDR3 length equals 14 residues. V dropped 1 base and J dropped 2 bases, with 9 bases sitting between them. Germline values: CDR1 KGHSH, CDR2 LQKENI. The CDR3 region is CASSPQGLAYEQYF. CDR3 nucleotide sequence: TGTGCCAGCTCACCACAGGGGCTAGCCTACGAGCAGTACTTC.

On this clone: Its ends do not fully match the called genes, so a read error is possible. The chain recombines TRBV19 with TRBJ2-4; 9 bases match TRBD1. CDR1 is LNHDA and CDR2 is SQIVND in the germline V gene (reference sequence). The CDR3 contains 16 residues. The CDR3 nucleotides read TGTGCCAGTAGTTCAACCGGGACAGGGAACAAAAACAGTCAGTACTTC. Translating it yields CASSSTGTGNKNSQYF.

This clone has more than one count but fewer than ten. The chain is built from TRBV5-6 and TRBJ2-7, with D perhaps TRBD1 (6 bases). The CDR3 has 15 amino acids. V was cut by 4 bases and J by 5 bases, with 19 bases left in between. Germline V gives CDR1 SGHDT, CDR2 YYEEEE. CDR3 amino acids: CASSRTGTTGDEQYF. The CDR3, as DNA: TGTGCCAGCAGCAGAACCGGGACAACTGGAGACGAGCAGTACTTC.

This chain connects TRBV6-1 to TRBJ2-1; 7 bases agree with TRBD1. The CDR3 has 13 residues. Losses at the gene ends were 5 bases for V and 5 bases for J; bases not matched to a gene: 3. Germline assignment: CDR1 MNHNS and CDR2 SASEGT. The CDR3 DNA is TGTGCCAGCAGTAGACAGGGCGACAATGAGCAGTTCTTC. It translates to CASSRQGDNEQFF.

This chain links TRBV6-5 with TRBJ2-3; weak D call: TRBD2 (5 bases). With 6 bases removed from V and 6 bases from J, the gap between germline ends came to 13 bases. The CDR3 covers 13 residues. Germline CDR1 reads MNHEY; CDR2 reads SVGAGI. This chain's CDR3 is CASRDSPRDTQYF. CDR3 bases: TGTGCCAGCAGGGACTCCCCGCGGGATACGCAGTATTTT.

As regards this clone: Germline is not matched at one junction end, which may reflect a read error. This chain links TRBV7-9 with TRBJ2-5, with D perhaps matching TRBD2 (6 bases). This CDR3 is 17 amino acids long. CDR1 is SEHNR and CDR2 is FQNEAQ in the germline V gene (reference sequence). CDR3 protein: CSSSLRLPGVGKETQYF. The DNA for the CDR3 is TGTTCCAGCAGCTTGCGATTACCGGGAGTCGGAAAAGAGACCCAGTACTTC. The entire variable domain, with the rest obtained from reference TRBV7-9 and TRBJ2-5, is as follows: DTGVSQNPRHKITKRGQNVTFRCDPISEHNRLYWYRQTLGQGPEFLTYFQNEAQLEKSRLLSDRFSAERPKGSFSTLEIQRTEQGDSAMYLCSSSLRLPGVGKETQYFGPGTRLLVL.

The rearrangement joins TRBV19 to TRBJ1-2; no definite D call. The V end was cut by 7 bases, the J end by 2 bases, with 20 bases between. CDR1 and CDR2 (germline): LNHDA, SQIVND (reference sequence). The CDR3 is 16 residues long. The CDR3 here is CASTPVEGSANYGYTF. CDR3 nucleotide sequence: TGTGCCAGTACCCCCGTCGAGGGCAGTGCGAACTATGGCTACACCTTC.

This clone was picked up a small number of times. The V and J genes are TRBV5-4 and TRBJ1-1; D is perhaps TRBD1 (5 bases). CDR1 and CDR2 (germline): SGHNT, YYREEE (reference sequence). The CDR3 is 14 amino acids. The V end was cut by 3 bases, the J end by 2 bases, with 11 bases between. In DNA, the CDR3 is TGTGCCAGCAGCTCCCTGACAGTAAACACTGAAGCTTTCTTT. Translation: CASSSLTVNTEAFF.

The CDR3 DNA sequence: TGCAGTGCTGGTGGGCTACACACCTTC. It encodes CSAGGLHTF. The chain recombines TRBV20-1 with TRBJ1-2; D gene ambiguous. The CDR3 totals 9 residues. With 5 bases removed from V and 12 bases from J, the gap between germline ends came to 10 bases. CDR1 is DFQATT and CDR2 is SNEGSKA in the germline V gene (reference sequence).

The CDR3, as DNA: TGCGCCAGCAGCACTGGGAGCTCTGGAAACACCATATATTTT. It specifies CASSTGSSGNTIYF. The rearrangement links TRBV5-1 to TRBJ1-3; D is undetermined. This CDR3 comprises 14 residues. CDR1 and CDR2 from the germline V gene are SGHRS and YFSETQ. Trimming took 4 bases from V and 0 from J, leaving 8 bases between them.

The CDR3 protein is CASSPAPGGNEQFF. Written as DNA, the CDR3 is TGCGCCAGCAGTCCCGCCCCGGGAGGCAATGAGCAGTTCTTC. This chain joins TRBV5-1 and TRBJ2-1; 7 nucleotides match TRBD2. The CDR3 length is 14 residues. J was trimmed by 6 bases and V by 5 bases; bases with no gene match: 8. The V gene's germline CDR1 is SGHRS and CDR2 YFSETQ.

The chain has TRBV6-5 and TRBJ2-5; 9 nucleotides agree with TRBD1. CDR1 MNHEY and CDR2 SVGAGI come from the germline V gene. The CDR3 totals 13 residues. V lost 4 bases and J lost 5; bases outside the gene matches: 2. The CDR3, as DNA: TGTGCCAGCAGTTTCGGGACAGGGGAGACCCAGTACTTC. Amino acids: CASSFGTGETQYF.

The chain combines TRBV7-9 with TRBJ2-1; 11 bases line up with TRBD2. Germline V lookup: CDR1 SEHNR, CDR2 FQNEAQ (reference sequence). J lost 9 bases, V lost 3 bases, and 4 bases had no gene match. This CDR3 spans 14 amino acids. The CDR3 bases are TGTGCCAGCAGCTTCACTAGCGGGAGTGGTGAGCAGTTCTTC. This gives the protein CASSFTSGSGEQFF.

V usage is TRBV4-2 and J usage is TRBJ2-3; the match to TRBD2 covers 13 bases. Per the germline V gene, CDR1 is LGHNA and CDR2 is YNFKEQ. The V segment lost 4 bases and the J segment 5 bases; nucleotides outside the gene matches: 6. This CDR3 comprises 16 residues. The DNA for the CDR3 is TGTGCCAGCAGCCTCTACGGGACTAGCGGGGTAGATACGCAGTATTTT. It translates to CASSLYGTSGVDTQYF.